This is a list of T cell receptor beta chains from one sample in a study of CD8 T cells in Susac syndrome. TCRdb used MiXCR to reprocess the immunoSEQ multiplex PCR reads, holding one entry per CDR3 protein. The sample has around 90,000 distinct CDR3 sequences, around 96% seen once. The sequenced material came from CD8+ T cells from PBMCs. Source of these receptors: a human donor with Susac syndrome. CDR3s include the opening cysteine and the closing phenylalanine or tryptophan. Fields, in order: D gene, J gene, V gene, clone size, CDR3 protein, CDR3 DNA. The D gene is left open where the match is weak. Rows give clone size only sometimes, using once, few, many, or a class for an expanded clone.

NA	TRBJ1-5	TRBV27	NA	CASSTGFGGLEPQHF	TGTGCCAGCAGTACCGGATTCGGGGGGCTGGAGCCCCAGCATTTT
NA	TRBJ1-1	TRBV20-1	NA	CSARDKTGNTEAFF	TGCAGTGCTAGAGATAAGACAGGGAACACTGAAGCTTTCTTT
TRBD2	TRBJ2-7	TRBV6-5	once	CASSYGGDRRREQYF	TGTGCCAGCAGTTACGGGGGGGACCGGCGTCGTGAGCAGTACTTC
TRBD1	TRBJ1-1	TRBV30	NA	CAARGGPTEAFF	TGTGCCGCGCGAGGGGGCCCAACTGAAGCTTTCTTT
NA	TRBJ2-1	TRBV6-2/TRBV6-3	NA	CASRTQVNEQFF	TGTGCCAGCCGTACCCAGGTCAATGAGCAGTTCTTC
NA	TRBJ1-1	TRBV7-2	NA	CASRTRGRGMNTEAFF	TGTGCCAGCAGGACCCGTGGAAGGGGAATGAACACTGAAGCTTTCTTT
NA	TRBJ2-5	TRBV20-1	NA	CSARDQRQETQYF	TGCAGTGCTAGAGATCAACGGCAAGAGACCCAGTACTTC
NA	TRBJ2-1	TRBV20-1	NA	CSAGTSRGGEQFF	TGCAGTGCTGGTACCAGCCGGGGTGGTGAGCAGTTCTTC
NA	TRBJ1-2	TRBV7-2	NA	CASSLSNYGYTF	TGTGCCAGCAGCTTAAGCAACTATGGCTACACCTTC
NA	TRBJ2-1	TRBV24-1	NA	CATSDGPLEQFF	TGTGCCACCAGTGACGGACCCCTCGAGCAGTTCTTC
NA	TRBJ1-2	TRBV7-2	NA	CASSLGTAANYGYTF	TGTGCCAGCAGCTTAGGGACAGCCGCTAACTATGGCTACACCTTC
TRBD1	TRBJ2-5	TRBV7-3	NA	CASSRDRGEETQYF	TGTGCCAGCAGCCGCGACAGGGGTGAAGAGACCCAGTACTTC
NA	TRBJ2-5	TRBV20-1	NA	CSAEDGQTQYF	TGCAGTGCCGAGGATGGACAGACCCAGTACTTC
NA	TRBJ2-7	TRBV14	once	CASSQGVEQYF	TGTGCCAGCAGCCAAGGAGTCGAGCAGTACTTC
TRBD1	TRBJ1-1	TRBV30	NA	CAWQTGIVNTEAFF	TGTGCCTGGCAGACAGGGATCGTGAACACTGAAGCTTTCTTT
NA	TRBJ2-7	TRBV28	NA	CAVNPGAVPSYYEQYF	TGTGCCGTCAACCCGGGCGCAGTCCCGAGCTACTACGAGCAGTACTTC
NA	TRBJ2-1	TRBV20-1	NA	CSARDYGRGVSEQFF	TGCAGTGCTAGAGACTACGGTCGGGGCGTCTCGGAGCAGTTCTTC
NA	TRBJ2-7	TRBV30	NA	CAWNPGGLGLDEQYF	TGTGCCTGGAACCCCGGGGGCCTGGGGCTCGACGAGCAGTACTTC
NA	TRBJ2-5	TRBV24-1	NA	CATSDPRSFQETQYF	TGTGCCACCAGTGACCCCCGAAGCTTCCAAGAGACCCAGTACTTC
TRBD1	TRBJ1-5	TRBV30	NA	CAWGTGQGADQPQHF	TGTGCCTGGGGTACCGGCCAGGGGGCGGATCAGCCCCAGCATTTT
NA	TRBJ1-5	TRBV15	NA	CATSRDTSSNQPQHF	TGTGCCACCAGCAGAGATACCAGCTCCAATCAGCCCCAGCATTTT
TRBD2	TRBJ2-7	TRBV3-1	NA	CASSSDRSGDYEQYF	TGTGCCAGCAGCTCAGATCGTAGCGGGGACTACGAGCAGTACTTC
NA	TRBJ2-1	TRBV4-3	NA	CASSQDLLVGSHPPYNEQFF	TGCGCCAGCAGCCAAGATTTGCTAGTCGGGTCACATCCCCCCTACAATGAGCAGTTCTTC
TRBD1	TRBJ2-2	TRBV30	NA	CAWSPARTGYTGELFF	TGTGCCTGGAGTCCGGCTCGGACAGGCTACACCGGGGAGCTGTTTTTT
NA	TRBJ2-3	TRBV24-1	NA	CATSDGAGDEDTQYF	TGTGCCACCAGTGATGGGGCAGGGGATGAAGATACGCAGTATTTT
TRBD1	TRBJ1-5	TRBV5-1	once	CASSEGTGEDQPQHF	TGCGCCAGCAGCGAGGGGACAGGGGAGGATCAGCCCCAGCATTTT
TRBD2	TRBJ2-3	TRBV7-6	NA	CASSLGLVFTDTQYF	TGTGCCAGCAGCCTGGGACTAGTGTTCACAGATACGCAGTATTTT
NA	TRBJ1-2	TRBV30	NA	CAWTSDSYGYTF	TGTGCCTGGACCTCGGACAGCTATGGCTACACCTTC
TRBD2	TRBJ2-3	TRBV20-1	NA	CSARLIAGDPGSDTQYF	TGCAGTGCTAGACTAATAGCGGGGGACCCGGGGTCAGATACGCAGTATTTT
NA	TRBJ2-2	TRBV9	NA	CASSVLHNTGELFF	TGTGCCAGCAGCGTACTACACAACACCGGGGAGCTGTTTTTT
NA	TRBJ1-5	TRBV12-3/TRBV12-4	NA	CASTLSSNQPQHF	TGTGCCAGCACCCTGAGTAGCAATCAGCCCCAGCATTTT
TRBD1	TRBJ1-3	TRBV5-1	NA	CASSRTGDPGNTIYF	TGCGCCAGCAGCCGCACAGGGGATCCTGGAAACACCATATATTTT
TRBD1	TRBJ1-2	TRBV11-3	NA	CAIRPGTGGSGDYGYTF	TGTGCCATCCGCCCCGGGACAGGGGGCAGTGGGGACTATGGCTACACCTTC
NA	TRBJ2-2	TRBV5-1	NA	CASTLTGNTGELFF	TGCGCCAGCACCCTCACGGGGAACACCGGGGAGCTGTTTTTT
TRBD1	TRBJ1-1	TRBV18	NA	CASSLKPGTGGTEAFF	TGTGCCAGCTCCCTCAAGCCCGGGACAGGGGGCACTGAAGCTTTCTTT
NA	TRBJ1-2	TRBV18	NA	CASSPRRGYGYTF	TGTGCCAGCTCACCAAGGAGAGGCTATGGCTACACCTTC
NA	TRBJ1-6	TRBV7-9	NA	CASSFSTGGSPLHF	TGTGCCAGCAGCTTCTCGACCGGGGGATCACCCCTCCACTTT
NA	TRBJ1-2	TRBV24-1	NA	CATSQPTSYGYTF	TGTGCCACCAGTCAACCTACCTCCTATGGCTACACCTTC
NA	TRBJ1-5	TRBV20-1	NA	CSARRLQGGDNQPQHF	TGCAGTGCTAGAAGGTTGCAGGGAGGGGACAATCAGCCCCAGCATTTT
TRBD1	TRBJ1-2	TRBV5-4	NA	CASSKSRDSDYGYTF	TGTGCCAGCAGCAAAAGCCGGGACAGCGACTATGGCTACACCTTC
TRBD2	TRBJ2-1	TRBV24-1	NA	CATRGLAGRGEQFF	TGTGCCACCAGGGGACTAGCGGGGCGGGGGGAGCAGTTCTTC
TRBD1	TRBJ2-5	TRBV24-1	NA	CATSDFGFGTGVETQYF	TGTGCCACCAGTGATTTCGGGTTCGGAACAGGGGTGGAGACCCAGTACTTC
TRBD1	TRBJ1-5	TRBV20-1	NA	CSASDRGTSNQPQHF	TGCAGTGCTAGCGACAGGGGTACGAGCAATCAGCCCCAGCATTTT
NA	TRBJ1-6	TRBV28	NA	CASSREGTYSPLHF	TGTGCCAGCAGTCGTGAGGGGACCTATTCACCCCTCCACTTT
TRBD2	TRBJ2-1	TRBV20-1	NA	CSARPSGGANEQFF	TGCAGTGCTAGACCCAGCGGGGGGGCCAATGAGCAGTTCTTC
TRBD1	TRBJ1-2	TRBV30	NA	CAWREIGQGYGYTF	TGTGCCTGGAGGGAAATAGGACAGGGTTATGGCTACACCTTC
NA	TRBJ1-5	TRBV19	NA	CASNGRDDSNQPQHF	TGTGCCAGTAACGGAAGGGACGATAGCAATCAGCCCCAGCATTTT
NA	TRBJ1-5	TRBV28	NA	CASRGFGQPQHF	TGTGCCAGCCGAGGGTTCGGCCAGCCCCAGCATTTT
TRBD1	TRBJ1-1	TRBV9	NA	CASSVTGQGGTEAFF	TGTGCCAGCAGCGTGACGGGCCAGGGGGGCACTGAAGCTTTCTTT
TRBD1	TRBJ1-5	TRBV20-1	NA	CSACISTGLNQPQHF	TGCAGTGCTTGCATATCGACAGGGCTAAATCAGCCCCAGCATTTT
NA	TRBJ2-3	TRBV5-1	NA	CASSLSLQGPYSTDTQYF	TGCGCCAGCAGCCTTTCCTTACAGGGACCCTATAGCACAGATACGCAGTATTTT
NA	TRBJ2-1	TRBV23-1	once	CASSQYPPWGNDFPGNEQFF	TGCGCCAGCAGTCAATATCCCCCTTGGGGGAATGACTTTCCTGGCAATGAGCAGTTCTTC
TRBD1	TRBJ2-7	TRBV27	NA	CASSLGTGGNEQYF	TGTGCCAGCAGTTTAGGGACAGGGGGCAACGAGCAGTACTTC
TRBD1	TRBJ1-5	TRBV29-1	NA	CSVVQGAEPQHF	TGCAGCGTTGTCCAGGGGGCTGAGCCCCAGCATTTT
NA	TRBJ1-2	TRBV30	NA	CAWSNLEGGMDGYTF	TGTGCCTGGAGTAATCTGGAGGGGGGGATGGATGGCTACACCTTC
NA	TRBJ2-5	TRBV7-8	few	CASSLLRGETQYF	TGTGCCAGCAGCCTCCTCCGGGGAGAGACCCAGTACTTC
TRBD1	TRBJ1-2	TRBV3-1	NA	CASSQETRDSVTF	TGTGCCAGCAGCCAAGAAACTCGGGACAGCGTAACCTTC